Below, 20 T cell receptor beta chains from the same sample are listed, as sequenced in a study of metastatic and nonmetastatic thyroid tumors (dated by TCRdb to about 2020). Receptor amplification or capture employed PCR. Sequenced using an Illumina HiSeq 4000. TCRdb ran its own pipeline on the public reads, namely fastp trimming at Q25 and MiXCR clone calling, and kept in-frame beta chains. For this sample there are roughly 15,000 clones; around 28% appear just once. Roughly 12% of the sample belongs to the ten largest clones. None of the patients had been given any treatment before thyroid surgery. The sample consisted of tumor tissue. These receptors were collected from a male donor with papillary thyroid cancer or a benign thyroid nodule (not recorded which). Some clones in this sample may be carry-over from other donors' samples.

This clone was seen a few times. The chain couples TRBV6-2 or TRBV6-3 to TRBJ2-7; 7 positions match TRBD1. CDR3 size: 14 residues. Germline-derived CDR1 and CDR2 are MNHEY and SVGEGT. Germline trimming cut 2 bases from V and 2 bases from J; bases unmatched to any gene: 3. The CDR3 spells CASSYDRVPYEQYF. DNA of the CDR3: TGTGCCAGCAGTTACGACAGGGTGCCCTACGAGCAGTACTTC.

There are many counts of this clone. This chain joins TRBV29-1 and TRBJ2-1; D unclear. Germline V gene sequence: CDR1 SQVTM, CDR2 ANQGSEA. V was pared by 4 bases and J by 6 bases, with 13 bases between. The CDR3 runs to 13 residues. CDR3 region: CSVVVGRPNEQFF. CDR3 DNA: TGCAGCGTTGTGGTTGGCAGACCCAATGAGCAGTTCTTC.

This clone came up many times. The rearrangement links TRBV6-2 or TRBV6-3 to TRBJ1-4; no clear D gene. Germline CDR1 is MNHEY and CDR2 is SVGEGT. The CDR3 totals 13 residues. V lost 6 bases to trimming and J lost 7 bases, with 12 bases between them. The chain's CDR3 is CASSQGAFEKLFF. Here the CDR3 DNA reads TGTGCCAGCAGCCAAGGAGCGTTTGAAAAACTGTTTTTT.

The rearrangement joins TRBV9 to TRBJ2-1; TRBD2 is a possible D gene (5 bases). The germline V and J ends were trimmed by 0 bases and 0 bases, with 7 bases remaining between them. The V gene's germline CDR1 is SGDLS and CDR2 YYNGEE. This CDR3 region has 15 residues. CDR3 nucleotides: TGTGCCAGCAGCGTAGACGGGGACTCCTACAATGAGCAGTTCTTC. This sequence encodes CASSVDGDSYNEQFF. Together with reference TRBV9 and TRBJ2-1, the CDR3 gives the full variable domain: DSGVTQTPKHLITATGQRVTLRCSPRSGDLSVYWYQQSLDQGLQFLIQYYNGEERAKGNILERFSAQQFPDLHSELNLSSLELGDSALYFCASSVDGDSYNEQFFGPGTRLTVL.

This chain uses TRBV5-1 with TRBJ1-2; D perhaps matches TRBD1 (5 bases). CDR3 length: 14 residues. Per the germline V gene, CDR1 is SGHRS and CDR2 is YFSETQ. V was shortened by 2 bases and J by 2 bases, with 10 bases between the two germline ends. Here the CDR3 reads CASSFLQANYGYTF. The CDR3 DNA reads as TGCGCCAGCAGCTTCTTACAGGCGAACTATGGCTACACCTTC.

This clone has ten or more counts. The CDR3 ends on some other residue instead of the conserved phenylalanine or tryptophan, so this is likely a read error. The V gene is TRBV2, the J gene TRBJ2-7, with D maybe TRBD2 (5 bases). Between the trimmed V and J ends, which lost 3 bases and 1 base, there was a span of 16 bases. This CDR3 comprises 16 residues. From germline, CDR1 is SNHLY and CDR2 FYNNEI. The CDR3 region has the DNA TGTGCCAGCAGTGACTCCTGGGCGGGCCTTTCCTACGAGCAGTACCTC. This gives the protein CASSDSWAGLSYEQYL.

This clone came up a few times. At one end the junction does not follow the germline gene, possibly because of a read error. The CDR3 bases are TGTGCCAGCTCACTGGGGCGCCGTGTGGTAAGCTCTGAATCTTTCTTT. Translation: CASSLGRRVVSSESFF. The genes are TRBV18 and TRBJ1-1; tentative D call: TRBD1 (5 bases). CDR1 is KGHSH and CDR2 is LQKENI in the germline V gene. The length of the CDR3 is 16 residues.

The rearrangement links TRBV20-1 to TRBJ1-2, with D hard to call. V dropped 0 bases and J dropped 3 bases, with 17 bases sitting between them. From germline, CDR1 is DFQATT and CDR2 SNEGSKA (reference sequence). The length of the CDR3 is 16 residues. This chain's CDR3 is CSARDRLGVGHYGYTF. The CDR3 DNA reads TGCAGTGCTAGAGACCGCCTGGGAGTAGGTCACTATGGCTACACCTTC.

Points on this clone: The same CDR3 is also encoded by other DNA sequences in this sample. J is TRBJ2-7 and V is TRBV27; no clear D gene. The CDR3 runs to 11 residues. Trimming took off 8 bases at V and 0 bases at J, with 5 bases between the two ends. Germline CDR1 MNHEY, CDR2 SMNVEV (reference sequence). The CDR3 DNA sequence: TGTGCCAGCTCTAGCTCCTACGAGCAGTACTTC. Its translation: CASSSSYEQYF.

The V gene is TRBV20-1, the J gene TRBJ2-3, with D perhaps given as TRBD1 or TRBD2 (5 bases each). With 1 base removed from V and 6 bases from J, the gap between germline ends came to 26 bases. The CDR3 totals 18 residues. Germline CDR1 is DFQATT and CDR2 is SNEGSKA (reference sequence). The CDR3 sequence: CSARGFRASLRGDDTQYF. CDR3 DNA: TGCAGTGCTAGAGGATTTCGGGCATCCCTCAGAGGGGATGATACGCAGTATTTT.

The V call is TRBV20-1, the J call TRBJ2-7, with no clear D. The CDR3 runs to 13 residues. Germline V gives CDR1 DFQATT, CDR2 SNEGSKA (reference sequence). V shed 2 bases and J shed 1 base, with 9 bases lying between them. Here the CDR3 DNA reads TGCAGTGCTAGAACTGGCGCTTCCTACGAGCAGTACTTC. Translation: CSARTGASYEQYF.

This clone was recorded many times. V gene TRBV14 combines with J gene TRBJ2-7; D is possibly TRBD2 (5 bases). The V and J ends lost 1 base and 2 bases respectively, with 12 bases between them. In germline, CDR1 is SGHDN, CDR2 FVKESK. This CDR3 region has 15 residues. The CDR3, as DNA: TGTGCCAGCAGCCAAGTAGAAAGCGGAGCCTACGAGCAGTACTTC. Translated: CASSQVESGAYEQYF.

This clone appeared a single time. The genes are TRBV13 and TRBJ1-3; D is perhaps TRBD1 (5 bases). This CDR3 region has 15 residues. CDR1 and CDR2 (germline): PRHDT, FYEKMQ (reference sequence). Trimming cost V 5 bases and J 14 bases, with 25 bases left between them. The CDR3 reads CASSLGRGEFEPLYF. The CDR3 DNA sequence: TGTGCCAGCAGCCTCGGGCGGGGCGAGTTCGAGCCCTTATATTTT.

The chain combines TRBV11-2 with TRBJ2-1, with TRBD2 identical over 9 bases. Germline V gene sequence: CDR1 SGHAT, CDR2 FQNNGV. This CDR3 has 15 residues. V trimming: 1 base; J trimming: 9 bases; junction bases outside the gene matches: 7. The CDR3 region has the DNA TGTGCCAGCAGCTTAGGAGCGGGAGGATATTTTGAGCAGTTCTTC. Residues: CASSLGAGGYFEQFF.

By proportion, this clone is hyperexpanded. The rearrangement uses TRBV6-1 and TRBJ1-1, with a possible D match to TRBD1 (6 bases). V lost 4 bases and J 11 bases, leaving 11 bases between the germline ends. Germline values: CDR1 MNHNS, CDR2 SASEGT. This CDR3 is built from 11 residues. This CDR3 reads CASSAGAQAFF. CDR3 nucleotide sequence: TGTGCCAGCAGTGCAGGGGCGCAGGCTTTCTTT.

This clone counts as medium-sized. The chain uses TRBV6-4 and TRBJ2-1, with D unresolved. V shed 7 bases and J shed 6 bases, with 13 bases lying between them. The germline gives CDR1 MRHNA, CDR2 SNTAGT. The CDR3 extends over 13 amino acids. The CDR3 coding sequence is TGTGCCAGCATCCGACACACGGGCAATGAGCAGTTCTTC. Translated, it gives CASIRHTGNEQFF.

By share, this clone counts as medium-sized. The chain couples TRBV20-1 to TRBJ2-3, with 9 nucleotides matching TRBD2. Germline CDR1 DFQATT, CDR2 SNEGSKA (reference sequence). J gave up 2 bases and V 6 bases, and 15 bases lay outside the gene matches. CDR3 length: 17 amino acids. In nucleotides, the CDR3 is TGCAGTGCCAAACATGTAGCGGGAGCCCCTATCACAGATACGCAGTATTTT. This encodes CSAKHVAGAPITDTQYF.

CDR3 sequence reads: CASSFGTGGRYEQYF. The CDR3 DNA follows: TGCGCCAGCAGCTTCGGGACAGGGGGCAGGTACGAGCAGTACTTC. The V call is TRBV5-1, the J call TRBJ2-7; TRBD1 matches 12 bases. Germline trimming cut 2 bases from V and 4 bases from J; bases unmatched to any gene: 4. Per the germline V gene, CDR1 is SGHRS and CDR2 is YFSETQ. This CDR3 is 15 amino acids long.

This clone is deemed medium-sized. This chain joins TRBV2 and TRBJ2-1, with no clear D. From germline, CDR1 is SNHLY and CDR2 FYNNEI. This CDR3 has 13 residues. V was shortened by 3 bases and J by 4 bases, with 7 bases between the two germline ends. The CDR3 reads CASSDSRYNEQFF. The CDR3, as DNA: TGTGCCAGCAGTGATTCTAGGTACAATGAGCAGTTCTTC.

This clone has a handful of counts. The CDR3 nucleotides read TGCGCCAGCAGCTTGGCCCTGGCTAGCGGGACAGATACGCAGTATTTT. It is translated as CASSLALASGTDTQYF. This chain links TRBV5-1 with TRBJ2-3, with TRBD2 matching over 8 bases. CDR1 is SGHRS and CDR2 is YFSETQ in the germline V gene. With 0 bases clipped from V and 3 bases from J, the junction kept 6 bases outside the gene matches. The CDR3 runs to 16 residues.